This entry describes one TCR beta chain. Repertoires were generated with immunoSEQ multiplex PCR, while TCRdb's copy carries only in-frame clones and drops some. The repertoire includes about 73,000 clones, about 87% of them detected once, and around 9.9% sits in the top ten. This sample is part of a study of OX40 agonist ivuxolimab in advanced cancers. At the level of the study: Subjects had a mean age of around 60 years, with a range of roughly 23 to 80; less than 90% were male.

CDR1 is SGHTA, CDR2 FQGTGA, per germline. The CDR3 contains 12 residues. Trimming left V 5 bases short and J 7 bases short, with 9 bases between. The source is an adult with an advanced solid tumor such as melanoma, head and neck, liver or kidney cancer. This specimen was CD4+ or CD8+ T cells sorted from blood, taken in a trial of the OX40 agonist ivuxolimab. This sequence joins TRBV7-3 and TRBJ2-1; D is uncertain. Here the CDR3 DNA reads TGTGCCAGCAGCCCCTTGGGGAATGAGCAGTTCTTC. This gives the protein CASSPLGNEQFF.